The 26 T cell receptor beta chains given below trace back to one sample, sequenced in a study of T cells in Graves' hyperthyroidism and ophthalmopathy. Amplified TCR beta CDR3 regions came from RNA transcripts. Initially, a first-round RT-PCR of the TCR CDR3 employed the HTBI primer set. TCRdb called the multiplex PCR reads again in MiXCR, with one record for every CDR3 protein. Among around 520,000 distinct CDR3 sequences listed, roughly 25% were seen once. Material: blood. The receptors were gathered from a woman in her thirties with Graves' ophthalmopathy.

Note on this clonotype: This CDR3 is missing its conserved last phenylalanine or tryptophan, likely due to a read error. No DNA is shown, since the ends of the CDR3 on it are uncertain; the CDR3 is the one TCRdb lists. This chain uses TRBV12-3 or TRBV12-4 with TRBJ1-1; TRBD1 was called by the table and not checked on the DNA. The CDR3 is made up of 14 amino acids, end residues included. CDR3 loop: CASTLDLGDTEACL.

This clonotype has at least ten counts. The gene calls are TRBV15 and TRBJ2-7; unclear D gene. Per the germline V gene, CDR1 is LNHNV and CDR2 is YYDKDF (reference sequence). V lost 0 bases, J lost 2 bases, and 8 bases lay in between. This CDR3 region has 14 residues. The DNA for the CDR3 is TGTGCCACCAGCAGAGATGGAGAGGCCTACGAGCAGTACTTC. Translation gives CATSRDGEAYEQYF.

V and J are TRBV19 and TRBJ2-7, with TRBD1 as a possible D gene (6 bases). The CDR3 covers 14 residues. The V gene lost 5 bases and the J gene lost 2 bases, with 13 bases spanning the gap. Germline assignment: CDR1 LNHDA and CDR2 SQIVND (reference sequence). CDR3 sequence reads: CASSGAYRAYEQYF. CDR3 DNA: TGTGCCAGTAGTGGGGCATACAGGGCCTACGAGCAGTACTTC.

This clonotype came up many times. This sequence joins TRBV4-2 and TRBJ1-1; no firm D call. Germline CDR1 is LGHNA and CDR2 is YNFKEQ. The CDR3 runs to 14 residues. Trimming left V 0 bases short and J 7 bases short, with 12 bases between. The CDR3 DNA reads TGTGCCAGCAGCCAAGATACGGATCTGGTTGAAGCTTTCTTT. It specifies CASSQDTDLVEAFF.

This chain joins TRBV6-5 and TRBJ1-1; D might be TRBD1 (6 bases). Trimming removed 2 bases from V and 1 base from J, with 14 bases in between. Germline lookup yields CDR1 MNHEY and CDR2 SVGAGI. CDR3 length: 16 residues. CDR3 in amino acids: CASSYGLGRGNTEAFF. The CDR3, as DNA: TGTGCCAGCAGTTACGGTCTCGGCAGGGGGAACACTGAAGCTTTCTTT.

Notes on this clonotype: This likely comes from a read error, as the CDR3 has no conserved phenylalanine or tryptophan at its end. V and J are TRBV5-1 and TRBJ1-2; 8 bases line up with TRBD1. The germline gives CDR1 SGHRS, CDR2 YFSETQ. CDR3 length: 16 amino acids. The V gene end was trimmed by 0 bases and the J gene end by 3 bases; junction bases not matched to a gene: 7. Here the CDR3 reads CASSLERTGKYYGYTY. CDR3 coding DNA: TGCGCCAGCAGCTTGGAGAGGACAGGGAAGTACTATGGCTACACCTAC.

In DNA, the CDR3 is TGTGCCAGCAGTCCGGCGACCAAGGACGAGCAGTACTTC. It yields the protein CASSPATKDEQYF. The chain employs TRBV12-3 or TRBV12-4 and TRBJ2-7, with unresolved D. V dropped 5 bases and J dropped 5 bases, with 13 bases sitting between them. This CDR3 spans 13 amino acids.

Concerning this clonotype: One junction end disagrees with the germline gene, perhaps due to a read error. The chain is built from TRBV20-1 and TRBJ2-7; D gene ambiguous. The CDR3 runs 13 residues. CDR1 is DFQATT and CDR2 is SNEGSKA in the germline V gene (reference sequence). Here the CDR3 DNA reads TGCAGTGCTACGGTAGGGATCGCCTACGGGCAGTACTTC. This encodes CSATVGIAYGQYF.

This clonotype occurred many times. The V call is TRBV6-1, the J call TRBJ1-5; D not certain. Trimming pared 8 bases from V and 7 bases from J, leaving 18 bases between. Germline V gene data show CDR1 as MNHNS and CDR2 as SASEGT. CDR3 length: 14 amino acids. The CDR3 loop is CASLEVLFGQPQHF. The CDR3, as DNA: TGTGCCAGCCTGGAGGTTCTTTTTGGCCAGCCCCAGCATTTT.

This clonotype has ten or more counts. This chain connects TRBV12-3 or TRBV12-4 to TRBJ1-2; D remains ambiguous. V lost 2 bases to trimming and J lost 8 bases, with 15 bases between them. The CDR3 extends over 14 amino acids. Here the CDR3 DNA reads TGTGCCAGCAGTTTAATCACGGACTTCAAAGGCTACACCTTC. The encoded protein is CASSLITDFKGYTF.

As DNA, the CDR3 is TGTGCCAGCAGTTACCGGCCCGGACAGGGAGGTGGCTACACCTTC. The encoded protein is CASSYRPGQGGGYTF. V usage is TRBV6-5 and J usage is TRBJ1-2, with 8 bases matching TRBD1. The CDR3 contains 15 residues. Trimming at V came to 2 bases and at J to 7 bases, leaving 9 bases not matched to a gene. CDR1 and CDR2 (germline): MNHEY, SVGAGI.

The chain couples TRBV28 to TRBJ2-2; 10 bases agree with TRBD1. With 4 bases clipped from V and 8 bases from J, the junction kept 13 bases outside the gene matches. This CDR3 is 17 amino acids long. In germline, CDR1 is MDHEN, CDR2 SYDVKM. For the CDR3, the DNA is TGTGCCAGCAGTTCCTACTCCGGGACAGGGGTTTTAGGGGAGCTGTTTTTT. This codes for CASSSYSGTGVLGELFF. Using reference TRBV28 and TRBJ2-2 for the parts outside the CDR3, the full variable domain is DVKVTQSSRYLVKRTGEKVFLECVQDMDHENMFWYRQDPGLGLRLIYFSYDVKMKEKGDIPEGYSVSREKKERFSLILESASTNQTSMYLCASSSYSGTGVLGELFFGEGSRLTVL.

The V call is TRBV30, the J call TRBJ1-2; D unclear. Germline lookup yields CDR1 GTSNPN and CDR2 SVGIG (reference sequence). The ends were cut back, 4 bases at V and 1 base at J, with 7 bases in the middle. This CDR3 is 12 amino acids long. CDR3 nucleotide sequence: TGTGCCTGGACACAGATTAACTATGGCTACACCTTC. It specifies CAWTQINYGYTF.

The rearrangement joins TRBV20-1 to TRBJ2-1, with TRBD2 matching 11 bases. This CDR3 is 16 amino acids long. Germline lookup yields CDR1 DFQATT and CDR2 SNEGSKA (reference sequence). Trimming removed 2 bases from V and 3 bases from J; junction bases left unmatched: 6. CDR3 DNA: TGCAGTGCTAGAAAGGGGACTAGCGGTTACTACAATGAGCAGTTCTTC. This codes for CSARKGTSGYYNEQFF.

This clonotype was seen ten or more times. A much larger clone is a single base away; this may be a read error. Because it lacks the conserved phenylalanine or tryptophan at the end, this CDR3 is likely a read error. The chain carries TRBV6-5 and TRBJ1-3, with D maybe TRBD1 (6 bases). Germline lookup yields CDR1 MNHEY and CDR2 SVGAGI. V gave up 0 bases and J gave up 0 bases, with 6 bases separating them. The CDR3 extends over 15 amino acids. CDR3 nucleotides: TGTGCCAGCAGTTACTCAGGGGGCTCTGGAAACACCATATATCTT. This translates into CASSYSGGSGNTIYL.

This clonotype was recorded many times. J is TRBJ1-2 and V is TRBV20-1, with D possibly TRBD1 on 5 matching bases. V gave up 4 bases and J gave up 5 bases, with 11 bases separating them. The CDR3 has 12 amino acids. Germline assignment: CDR1 DFQATT and CDR2 SNEGSKA (reference sequence). CDR3 sequence reads: CSAKSGWYGYTF. DNA for the CDR3: TGCAGTGCTAAATCAGGGTGGTATGGCTACACCTTC.

This clonotype was observed a few times. The chain carries TRBV6-2 or TRBV6-3 and TRBJ2-7; D remains ambiguous. V was cut by 6 bases and J by 5 bases, with 17 bases left in between. Germline CDR1 reads MNHEY; CDR2 reads SVGEGT. This CDR3 contains 14 residues. CDR3 protein: CASSSHDGRNEQYF. In nucleotides, the CDR3 is TGTGCCAGCAGCTCCCACGACGGGCGCAACGAGCAGTACTTC.

This clonotype was detected a few times. A junction boundary mismatches the germline segment, possibly from a read error. V gene TRBV6-1 combines with J gene TRBJ2-5; no clear D. CDR1 and CDR2 (germline): MNHNS, SASEGT. CDR3 length: 13 amino acids. The CDR3 sequence is CASSVMGQGTQYF. CDR3 nucleotide sequence: TGTGCCAGCAGTGTAATGGGTCAAGGGACCCAGTACTTC.

Ten or more counts support this clonotype. The chain recombines TRBV20-1 with TRBJ2-7, with 8 bases matching TRBD1. The V and J ends lost 6 bases and 0 bases, in that order; junction bases with no gene match: 4. The length of the CDR3 is 13 residues. Germline V gene data show CDR1 as DFQATT and CDR2 as SNEGSKA (reference sequence). The CDR3 coding sequence is TGCAGTGCCACGACAGGGGACTCCTACGAGCAGTACTTC. It codes for CSATTGDSYEQYF.

V is TRBV5-1 and J is TRBJ1-1; 8 bases line up with TRBD1. CDR3 size: 13 residues. CDR1 and CDR2 (germline): SGHRS, YFSETQ. Trimming at V came to 0 bases and at J to 11 bases, leaving 6 bases not matched to a gene. The DNA for the CDR3 is TGCGCCAGCAGCTTGGAGCAGGGGGCGAATGCTTTCTTT. Translation: CASSLEQGANAFF. The complete variable domain, with remaining parts taken from reference TRBV5-1 and TRBJ1-1, reads KAGVTQTPRYLIKTRGQQVTLSCSPISGHRSVSWYQQTPGQGLQFLFEYFSETQRNKGNFPGRFSGRQFSNSRSEMNVSTLELGDSALYLCASSLEQGANAFFGQGTRLTVV.

This clonotype was counted ten times or more. The chain links TRBV6-1 to TRBJ1-2; D gene ambiguous. The CDR3 is 13 amino acids. CDR1 is MNHNS, CDR2 SASEGT, per germline. V lost 7 bases and J lost 2, with 11 bases in between. The CDR3 sequence: CASTVIQNYGYTF. The DNA of the CDR3 is TGTGCCAGCACTGTCATCCAAAACTATGGCTACACCTTC.

In its sample, this clonotype was seen many times. Written as DNA, the CDR3 is TGCAGTGCTAGAGTCGGACTGGGGACCCACACTGAAGCTTTCTTT. Its translation is CSARVGLGTHTEAFF. The V gene is TRBV20-1, the J gene TRBJ1-1, with D possibly TRBD1 on 5 matching bases. The germline V gene has CDR1 DFQATT and CDR2 SNEGSKA (reference sequence). The CDR3 covers 15 residues. V gave up 1 base and J gave up 3 bases, with 15 bases separating them.

The genes are TRBV20-1 and TRBJ2-2; 10 bases are a match to TRBD1. From germline, CDR1 is DFQATT and CDR2 SNEGSKA (reference sequence). The CDR3 contains 16 residues. V lost 3 bases to trimming and J lost 5 bases; unmatched junction nucleotides: 9. As DNA, the CDR3 is TGCAGTGCTAGGGCGACAGGGGGCGGATGGACCGGGGAGCTGTTTTTT. Its translation is CSARATGGGWTGELFF.

This clonotype has at least ten counts. This sequence joins TRBV7-2 and TRBJ2-7; perhaps TRBD1 as D (5 bases). CDR3 length: 13 residues. Germline V gene data show CDR1 as SGHTA and CDR2 as FQGNSA. Trimming left V 4 bases short and J 5 bases short, with 12 bases between. The CDR3 sequence is CASSSSRQHEQYF. CDR3 bases: TGTGCCAGCAGCTCCTCGCGACAGCACGAGCAGTACTTC.

The chain couples TRBV3-1 to TRBJ1-1; TRBD1 matches at 11 bases. The V gene's germline CDR1 is LGHDT and CDR2 YNNKEL (reference sequence). The CDR3 runs to 16 residues. With V trimmed by 6 bases and J by 2 bases, 8 bases remained unmatched. DNA of the CDR3: TGTGCCAGCAGTCCCGGGACAGGGGGAATTAACACTGAAGCTTTCTTT. Translated: CASSPGTGGINTEAFF.

Concerning this clonotype: A much larger clone is a single base away; this may be a read error. The chain carries TRBV6-2 or TRBV6-3 and TRBJ2-4; TRBD2 matches 12 bases. V shed 4 bases and J 15 bases; nucleotides not matched to a gene: 10. CDR3 length: 14 residues. Per germline, CDR1 MNHEY and CDR2 SVGEGT. The CDR3 region has the DNA TGTGCCAGCAGTTTCGGACTAGCGGGAACGGATCGGTACTTC. Its translation: CASSFGLAGTDRYF.